This T cell receptor (beta chain) was recorded in a study of chemoradiotherapy in HPV16-positive cancers. Using immunoSEQ multiplex PCR, the repertoire was profiled, and TCRdb retains in-frame clones only, with some absent. This table has 15,000 or so clones, approximately 79% appearing once. This CDR3 has 14 amino acids. The trim removed 3 bases at V and 4 bases at J, leaving 5 bases unmatched. Germline CDR1 MDHEN, CDR2 SYDVKM. This receptor was identified in a human donor with HPV-associated anogenital cancer. Sample acquisition took place from a patient who underwent chemoradiotherapy. The chain employs TRBV28 and TRBJ2-7; 8 bases map to TRBD2. The CDR3 sequence: CASSFSGGRYEQYF. In nucleotides, the CDR3 is TGTGCCAGCAGTTTCAGCGGGGGTCGGTACGAGCAGTACTTC. Combining the CDR3 with reference TRBV28 and TRBJ2-7 gives the whole variable domain DVKVTQSSRYLVKRTGEKVFLECVQDMDHENMFWYRQDPGLGLRLIYFSYDVKMKEKGDIPEGYSVSREKKERFSLILESASTNQTSMYLCASSFSGGRYEQYFGPGTRLTVT.